This T cell receptor (beta chain) was identified in a study of cytomegalovirus exposure and HLA in healthy donors (dated by TCRdb to the late 2010s). Context from the whole study: According to a later analysis, one platform produced both the 110 or so validation repertoires and the 550 to 800 repertoires of the first cohort. The study aimed to test whether signatures of past pathogen exposure could be identified by cataloging public T cell receptors. High-throughput TCR immunosequencing, statistical association of individual TCRs with disease status, and machine learning were combined to predict cytomegalovirus infection status. Along with the roughly 700-subject first cohort, a separate validation cohort of about 110 different subjects was used. What the study reported, not specific to this receptor: In both the original and validation cohorts, the classifier was reported to diagnose cytomegalovirus status with high specificity and sensitivity. In a later analysis, TCRs clustered in the first cohort were found to also tend to co-occur in the roughly 110 validation repertoires, with 85% to 95% of cluster scores above 0. The study listed 164 TCR beta chains as associated with cytomegalovirus. A later analysis had no HLA typing for the validation cohort, so co-occurrence there was scored across all 130 or so repertoires. It was suggested by the authors that the approach could potentially be generalized to other disease states and immunological phenotypes. A few of the identified cytomegalovirus-associated TCR beta chains were confirmed in vitro to be specific for cytomegalovirus antigens. While some public TCRs were present in many individuals, most TCR sequences turned up only very rarely across donors.

Separate from the roughly 660-subject first cohort, the validation cohort of roughly 120 subjects was the group to which the donors belonged. Library preparation employed the immunoSEQ multiplex PCR assay. Turning to the authors' computational methods: A statistical classification framework was developed to diagnose cytomegalovirus status using the catalog of TCR beta chain sequences. TCRdb holds this immuneACCESS table with in-frame rearrangements only. Some clones are missing; in checked studies, unresolved V genes explain under half, and the rest has no known cause. That table supplies the V and J calls and clone size; D and trimming were determined from the DNA. The sample includes 90,000 to 130,000 clones, with more than 90% observed a single time. About 0.7% of the sample lies in the top ten. On this clone: Its antigen target is currently unknown. The record has no base qualities; no much larger clone is one base away.

The clonotype originates from a woman aged 18 to 35 in good health and CMV-seronegative. The sequencing sample was made of PBMCs.

CDR3 reads: CASSLVGGQPQHF. The DNA sequence is TGTGCCAGCAGCTTAGTGGGGGGACAGCCCCAGCATTTT. The chain links TRBV7-8 with TRBJ1-5; TRBD1 is a possible D gene, resting on 5 matching bases. The germline V gene provides CDR1 SGHVS and CDR2 FQNEAQ. The CDR3 has 13 amino acids, counting the end cysteine and phenylalanine. The DNA shown is the 39-base CDR3, in frame from base 1. V loses 1 base, J loses 7 bases, and the germline ends lie 8 bases apart. Here the CDR3 is joined to the reference TRBV7-8 and TRBJ1-5 genes, and the full variable domain is: GAGVSQSPRYKVAKRGQDVALRCDPISGHVSLFWYQQALGQGPEFLTYFQNEAQLDKSGLPSDRFFAERPEGSVSTLKIQRTQQEDSAVYLCASSLVGGQPQHFGDGTRLSIL.